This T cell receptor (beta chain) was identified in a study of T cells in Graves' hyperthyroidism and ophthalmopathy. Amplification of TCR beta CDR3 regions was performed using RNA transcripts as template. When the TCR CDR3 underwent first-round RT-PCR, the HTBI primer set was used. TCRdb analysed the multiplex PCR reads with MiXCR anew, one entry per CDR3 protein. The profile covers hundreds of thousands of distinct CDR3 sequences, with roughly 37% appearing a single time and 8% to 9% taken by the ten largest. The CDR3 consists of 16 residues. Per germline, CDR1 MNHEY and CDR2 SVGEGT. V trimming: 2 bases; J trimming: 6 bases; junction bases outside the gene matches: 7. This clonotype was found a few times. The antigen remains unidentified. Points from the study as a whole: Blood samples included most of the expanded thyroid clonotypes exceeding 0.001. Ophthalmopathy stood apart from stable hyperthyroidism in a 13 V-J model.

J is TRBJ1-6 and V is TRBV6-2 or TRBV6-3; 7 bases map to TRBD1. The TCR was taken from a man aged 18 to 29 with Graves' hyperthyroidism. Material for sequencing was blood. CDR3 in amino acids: CASSYDRTGPNSPLHF. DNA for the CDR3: TGTGCCAGCAGTTACGACCGGACAGGCCCTAATTCACCCCTCCACTTT.